This T cell receptor beta chain was sequenced during a study of blood T cell repertoires in COVID-19 (dated by TCRdb to about 2020). In terms of the full investigation: Collaborator samples came from the United States, Italy and Spain and covered acute and convalescent phases of COVID-19. The material from the prospective study consisted of cDNA or gDNA derived from T cells, B-cell-depleted T cells, or PBMCs. Sample metadata almost always included a de-identified subject ID, COVID-19 status, age in years and sex. The repertoires were released in a freely available public database intended as a resource for research on the immune response to SARS-CoV-2. HLA class I and class II types, where available, came from metadata supplied by the sample provider rather than from assay-based typing. Samples were obtained from the ongoing ImmuneRACE study (first 160 participants) and from approximately 1,200 subjects provided by 6 global collaborators. The dataset comprised deeply sampled blood TCRbeta repertoires from subjects exposed to, actively infected with, or recovered from COVID-19.

Overall study results and their limits: The quantity of clinical and demographic metadata differed by source and by participant and was supplied without curation.

The immunoSEQ Assay, a bias-controlled multiplex PCR, was used to amplify TCRbeta CDR3 regions from genomic DNA. The published analysis was carried out like this. Nucleated cell counts per sample were estimated from amplification of reference gene primers within the assay. To quantify the absolute abundance of each unique TCRbeta CDR3 rearrangement, sequence reads were collapsed and filtered. For each sample, productive Simpson clonality was calculated as the square root of Simpson's diversity index over productive rearrangements. TCRdb took this table from immuneACCESS and kept in-frame rearrangements with V and J called. Such tables lack part of the clones; where checked against another copy, unresolved V genes explain under half of the gap, and the rest is unexplained. D and trimming come from the DNA, and the V and J calls and clone size come from that table. Recorded for this sample are 200,000 to 300,000 clones; around 83% of them occurred a single time. The ten largest clonotypes hold around 2.5% of the sample.

The CDR3, from cysteine to phenylalanine, totals 14 residues. The read is trimmed to its CDR3 DNA, 42 bases read in frame from base 1. CDR1 SGHRS and CDR2 YFSETQ are derived from the germline V gene. V loses 1 base, J loses 6 bases, and the germline ends lie 13 bases apart. Samples from volunteer blood donors who had recovered from COVID-19 were contributed by a second Seattle source. Collaborating institutions collected whole blood in K2EDTA tubes following their own protocols. Collaborator samples were shipped for TCRbeta analysis as frozen whole blood, isolated PBMCs, or DNA extracted from either sample type. This clone appeared many times. The antigen it binds to is not known. No base-level quality is on record; no much larger clone is a single base apart. The same CDR3 also results from other DNA sequences found in this sample.

Sequencing used peripheral blood. The sequence derives from a man in his forties or fifties who had recovered from COVID-19. The rearrangement joined TRBV5-1 to TRBJ1-2; TRBD1 might be the D gene, on 5 matching bases. The nucleotide sequence reads as follows: TGCGCCAGCAGCTTGTCAGGGAGGGTCGATGGCTACACCTTC. It specifies CASSLSGRVDGYTF. The CDR3, completed at both ends by the reference TRBV5-1 and TRBJ1-2 genes, gives the full variable domain KAGVTQTPRYLIKTRGQQVTLSCSPISGHRSVSWYQQTPGQGLQFLFEYFSETQRNKGNFPGRFSGRQFSNSRSEMNVSTLELGDSALYLCASSLSGRVDGYTFGSGTRLTVV.